Listed below are T cell receptor beta chains from one sample, sequenced in a study of blood T cell repertoires in COVID-19. The protocol was immunoSEQ multiplex PCR, while the TCRdb copy is restricted to in-frame clones and leaves out a portion. The sample lists approximately 170,000 clones, less than 90% occurring once. The sample consisted of peripheral blood. The source is a woman between 65 and 79 years old with acute or convalescent COVID-19. Both conserved end residues are part of each CDR3. A D gene is named only where the DNA matches it firmly. The size entry is marked missing in some rows and otherwise reads once, few, many or a size class.

j_call	clone_size	d_call	v_call	cdr3_nt	cdr3_aa
TRBJ1-2	few	NA	TRBV30	TGTGCCTGGAGGTCACAGTCTAACTATGGCTACACCTTC	CAWRSQSNYGYTF
TRBJ1-1	NA	NA	TRBV5-1	TGCGCCAGCAGGCGGGGTTTGGATGAAGCTTTCTTT	CASRRGLDEAFF
TRBJ2-5	NA	NA	TRBV6-6	TGTGCCAGCAGTTACTCTTCAGGGCTGGGGACCCAGTACTTC	CASSYSSGLGTQYF
TRBJ1-2	NA	NA	TRBV4-1	TGCGCCAGCAGCCAAGAGCCTACAAGGGGTGGCTACTATGGCTACACCTTC	CASSQEPTRGGYYGYTF
TRBJ1-5	once	NA	TRBV15	TGTGCCACCAGCAGACCAGATCAGCCCCAGCATTTT	CATSRPDQPQHF
TRBJ1-3	NA	NA	TRBV6-1	TGTGCCAGCAGTGAAGGGTGGGGCCGCTCTGGAAACACCATATATTTT	CASSEGWGRSGNTIYF
TRBJ2-3	NA	TRBD2	TRBV30	TGTGCCTGGAGTGTGGGGCGGGGGGCCACAGATACGCAGTATTTT	CAWSVGRGATDTQYF
TRBJ1-1	NA	TRBD1	TRBV4-1	TGCGCCAGCAGCCAGGGGACAGGGGGCGGGAACACTGAAGCTTTCTTT	CASSQGTGGGNTEAFF
TRBJ1-2	NA	TRBD1	TRBV5-6	TGTGCCAGCAGCTCAACAGGGGGCTATGGCTACACCTTC	CASSSTGGYGYTF
TRBJ1-4	NA	TRBD1	TRBV15	TGTGCCACCAGCAGACGACAGGGGCCAACTAATGAAAAACTGTTTTTT	CATSRRQGPTNEKLFF
TRBJ2-4	NA	NA	TRBV5-6	TGTGCCAGCAGCTCAGGCGCCGAGGGGGTTGGGCAAGCCAAAAACATTCAGTACTTC	CASSSGAEGVGQAKNIQYF
TRBJ2-1	NA	TRBD2	TRBV3-1/TRBV3-2	TGTGCCAGCAGCCAACTTACTAGCGGCTCCTACAATGAGCAGTTCTTC	CASSQLTSGSYNEQFF
TRBJ1-2	NA	NA	TRBV11-2	TGTGCCAGCAGCTTAGATCGGAACAGGCCCAACTATGGCTACACCTTC	CASSLDRNRPNYGYTF
TRBJ1-6	NA	NA	TRBV4-1	TGCGCCAGCAGCCAGGAGGCTTATAATTCACCCCTCCACTTT	CASSQEAYNSPLHF
TRBJ1-3	NA	TRBD1	TRBV7-2	TGTGCCAGCAGCTTAGGACAGGGAGGTGGAAACACCATATATTTT	CASSLGQGGGNTIYF
TRBJ2-3	NA	NA	TRBV27	TGTGCCAGCAACCTAACAGATACGCAGTATTTT	CASNLTDTQYF
TRBJ1-1	NA	TRBD1	TRBV2	TGTGCCAGCATAAGACAGGGGGGGAACACTGAAGCTTTCTTT	CASIRQGGNTEAFF
TRBJ2-2	once	TRBD2	TRBV25-1	TGTGCCAGCAGTGAAGGAGCGGGGTGGGGGAACACCGGGGAGCTGTTTTTT	CASSEGAGWGNTGELFF
TRBJ2-1	NA	NA	TRBV7-9	TGTGCCAGCAGCTTAATCTACCACAATGAGCAGTTCTTC	CASSLIYHNEQFF
TRBJ1-2	NA	NA	TRBV6-6	TGTGCCAGCACTGGACAGTCCTATGGCTACACCTTC	CASTGQSYGYTF
TRBJ2-1	NA	NA	TRBV6-4	TGTGCCAGCAGCCAAGACTTATACAATGAGCAGTTCTTC	CASSQDLYNEQFF
TRBJ1-5	few	TRBD1	TRBV19	TGTGCCAGTAGCACGGGACAGGGAGACATTAGCAATCAGCCCCAGCATTTT	CASSTGQGDISNQPQHF
TRBJ1-1	NA	NA	TRBV6-5	TGTGCCAGCAGTTGGGAGACAGGCACTGAAGCTTTCTTT	CASSWETGTEAFF
TRBJ1-1	medium-sized	NA	TRBV7-9	TGTGCCAGCAGCTCCAGGGATTCGAACACTGAAGCTTTCTTT	CASSSRDSNTEAFF
TRBJ1-1	NA	TRBD1	TRBV18	TGTGCCAGCTCACCACCGGTGGGTGGACAGGGGACCACTGAAGCTTTCTTT	CASSPPVGGQGTTEAFF
TRBJ2-5	NA	NA	TRBV5-1	TGCGCCAGCAGCTTGGCTAGCAGGGGGGTTGAGACCCAGTACTTC	CASSLASRGVETQYF
TRBJ1-2	NA	TRBD1	TRBV19	TGTGCCAGTAGTCCGCTTAGGGGACAGAGGATCTATGTAGGCTACACCTTC	CASSPLRGQRIYVGYTF
TRBJ2-7	NA	TRBD2	TRBV18	TGTGCCAGCTCACTGGCGGGGGCCTACGAGCAGTACTTC	CASSLAGAYEQYF
TRBJ1-5	NA	NA	TRBV2	TGTGCCAGCAGTGAAGCGCAACGGGGGGTTCGTCAGCCCCAGCATTTT	CASSEAQRGVRQPQHF
TRBJ2-1	NA	TRBD2	TRBV7-2	TGTGCCAGCAGCCTCGCAGCGGGGAATGAGCAGTTCTTC	CASSLAAGNEQFF
TRBJ2-7	few	TRBD1	TRBV10-1	TGCGCCAGCAGTGAGTCGGTTGGGGACAGGCTGAAGTCCTACGAGCAGTACTTC	CASSESVGDRLKSYEQYF
TRBJ1-6	NA	TRBD1	TRBV10-3	TGTGCCATCAGTGAATCCGGGACAGGGGGTTCACCCCTCCACTTT	CAISESGTGGSPLHF
TRBJ2-7	NA	TRBD2	TRBV27	TGTGCCAGCAGCGGGGGACTAGCTTACGAGCAGTACTTC	CASSGGLAYEQYF
TRBJ2-7	NA	TRBD2	TRBV27	TGTGCCAGCAGCCCTAGGGCGGGAGTTTCCTACGAGCAGTACTTC	CASSPRAGVSYEQYF
TRBJ1-1	NA	TRBD1	TRBV28	TGTGCCAGCAGGGCCCGGACAGGGAGGAACACTGAAGCTTTCTTT	CASRARTGRNTEAFF
TRBJ2-2	NA	TRBD1	TRBV4-1	TGCGCCAGCAGCCAAGATACCCAGGGGGTGCGAGCCGGGGAGCTGTTTTTT	CASSQDTQGVRAGELFF
TRBJ1-1	NA	TRBD1	TRBV6-5	TGTGCCAGCAGTCCCGGGACAGGAACGAACACTGAAGCTTTCTTT	CASSPGTGTNTEAFF
TRBJ2-3	NA	TRBD1	TRBV24-1	TGTGCCACCAGTGATTTTTCCGGGACAGGGATCACAGATACGCAGTATTTT	CATSDFSGTGITDTQYF
TRBJ1-1	NA	NA	TRBV6-1	TGTGCCAGCAGTGACGACAGCCCAAAGGCTTTCTTT	CASSDDSPKAFF
TRBJ1-1	NA	NA	TRBV13	TGTGCCAGCAGCTTAGTCAGGGGAAATGAAGCTTTCTTT	CASSLVRGNEAFF
TRBJ1-4	NA	TRBD1	TRBV25-1	TGTGCCAGCAGTGAACCGGGACAGGGGAAAAAACTGTTTTTT	CASSEPGQGKKLFF
TRBJ2-7	NA	TRBD1	TRBV10-2	TGCGCCGTCCGGGACAGAAGCTCCTACGAGCAGTACTTC	CAVRDRSSYEQYF
TRBJ1-2	few	TRBD1	TRBV5-5	TGTGCCAGCAGCTTGCAGACAGGGAACTATGGCTACACCTTC	CASSLQTGNYGYTF
TRBJ1-5	NA	NA	TRBV24-1	TGTGCCACCAGTGATTCCCCCCGGCAGGGTCCTATGGCACCCCAGCATTTT	CATSDSPRQGPMAPQHF
TRBJ2-1	once	TRBD2	TRBV18	TGTGCCAGCTCACCTAGCGGGGGGTACAATGAGCAGTTCTTC	CASSPSGGYNEQFF
TRBJ1-2	NA	NA	TRBV10-3	TGTGCCATCAGTCCCTCGGCCGGGTTCGACTATGGCTACACCTTC	CAISPSAGFDYGYTF
TRBJ2-7	once	TRBD1	TRBV13	TGTGCCAGCAGCTACCGGGACAGGGGACCCTACGAGCAGTACTTC	CASSYRDRGPYEQYF
TRBJ1-1	NA	NA	TRBV21-1	TGTGCCAGCAGCGAGAGGACAGGGTATAGATCAACTGAAGCTTTCTTT	CASSERTGYRSTEAFF